This is a list of T cell receptor beta chains from one sample in a study of blood T cell repertoires in COVID-19. TCRdb's copy holds only in-frame clones and misses some; the assay was immunoSEQ multiplex PCR. The sample lists approximately 330,000 clones, just over 85% seen once, with 3.5% to 4.5% in the top ten. Material: PBMCs or T cells enriched from blood (not recorded which). These receptors all come from a woman in her thirties or forties with acute COVID-19. The CDR3 runs from the conserved cysteine through the conserved F or W. Each record gives: CDR3 length, V gene, J gene, clone size, D gene, CDR3 protein, CDR3 DNA. D genes are given only for firm matches. Clone size is stated in some rows and not others, as once, few, many or a class when expanded.

len: 14
v_gene: TRBV6-5
j_gene: TRBJ2-3
abundance: NA
d_gene: TRBD2
CDR3aa: CASSPTSGTDTQYF
CDR3nt: TGTGCCAGCAGTCCGACTAGCGGCACAGATACGCAGTATTTT

len: 14
v_gene: TRBV10-3
j_gene: TRBJ1-2
abundance: NA
d_gene: NA
CDR3aa: CAISEAAGRDGYTF
CDR3nt: TGTGCCATCAGTGAAGCGGCTGGGCGTGATGGCTACACCTTC

len: 14
v_gene: TRBV7-9
j_gene: TRBJ1-1
abundance: NA
d_gene: TRBD1
CDR3aa: CASRSGQGSVKAFF
CDR3nt: TGTGCCAGCAGGAGCGGACAGGGGTCTGTGAAAGCTTTCTTT

len: 12
v_gene: TRBV6-6
j_gene: TRBJ1-1
abundance: NA
d_gene: NA
CDR3aa: CASRQTDTEAFF
CDR3nt: TGTGCCAGTAGACAGACCGACACTGAAGCTTTCTTT

len: 12
v_gene: TRBV6-5
j_gene: TRBJ1-1
abundance: few
d_gene: NA
CDR3aa: CASSYLTGEAFF
CDR3nt: TGTGCCAGCAGTTACTTAACAGGTGAAGCTTTCTTT

len: 13
v_gene: TRBV18
j_gene: TRBJ1-1
abundance: NA
d_gene: NA
CDR3aa: CASSRQGNTEAFF
CDR3nt: TGTGCCAGCTCACGTCAGGGGAACACTGAAGCTTTCTTT

len: 13
v_gene: TRBV3-1/TRBV3-2
j_gene: TRBJ2-7
abundance: NA
d_gene: TRBD2
CDR3aa: CASSHLSGKGQYF
CDR3nt: TGTGCCAGCAGCCATCTGAGCGGGAAGGGGCAGTACTTC

len: 18
v_gene: TRBV5-4
j_gene: TRBJ2-1
abundance: NA
d_gene: TRBD2
CDR3aa: CASSPPGVAGGQGSEQFF
CDR3nt: TGTGCCAGCAGCCCACCCGGGGTAGCGGGAGGCCAGGGGAGTGAGCAGTTCTTC

len: 15
v_gene: TRBV6-5
j_gene: TRBJ1-5
abundance: NA
d_gene: NA
CDR3aa: CASRRAADSNQPQHF
CDR3nt: TGTGCCAGCAGGCGGGCTGCTGATAGCAATCAGCCCCAGCATTTT

len: 15
v_gene: TRBV5-6
j_gene: TRBJ1-6
abundance: NA
d_gene: NA
CDR3aa: CASSLKQATVSPLHF
CDR3nt: TGTGCCAGCAGCTTGAAGCAGGCGACGGTTTCACCCCTCCACTTT

len: 15
v_gene: TRBV18
j_gene: TRBJ2-6
abundance: NA
d_gene: NA
CDR3aa: CASSPPSSGANVLTF
CDR3nt: TGTGCCAGCTCACCACCGAGCTCTGGGGCCAACGTCCTGACTTTC

len: 11
v_gene: TRBV29-1
j_gene: TRBJ1-2
abundance: NA
d_gene: NA
CDR3aa: CSVRDNYGYTF
CDR3nt: TGCAGCGTCAGGGATAACTATGGCTACACCTTC

len: 16
v_gene: TRBV5-1
j_gene: TRBJ1-2
abundance: NA
d_gene: NA
CDR3aa: CASSFSTGNSNYGYTF
CDR3nt: TGCGCCAGCAGCTTTTCAACAGGGAACTCTAACTATGGCTACACCTTC

len: 16
v_gene: TRBV27
j_gene: TRBJ1-2
abundance: NA
d_gene: NA
CDR3aa: CASSIRQTGTQVGYTF
CDR3nt: TGTGCCAGCAGCATAAGACAGACCGGGACACAGGTCGGCTACACCTTC

len: 14
v_gene: TRBV7-2
j_gene: TRBJ1-3
abundance: NA
d_gene: NA
CDR3aa: CASSAGFSGNTIYF
CDR3nt: TGTGCCAGCAGCGCAGGGTTCTCTGGAAACACCATATATTTT

len: 16
v_gene: TRBV9
j_gene: TRBJ1-3
abundance: NA
d_gene: NA
CDR3aa: CASSVEAGVIGNTIYF
CDR3nt: TGTGCCAGCAGCGTAGAGGCAGGGGTGATCGGAAACACCATATATTTT

len: 18
v_gene: TRBV28
j_gene: TRBJ1-3
abundance: NA
d_gene: TRBD1
CDR3aa: CASRDDRVKGPSGNTIYF
CDR3nt: TGTGCCAGCAGGGACGACAGGGTGAAGGGGCCCTCTGGAAACACCATATATTTT

len: 16
v_gene: TRBV23-1
j_gene: TRBJ2-7
abundance: NA
d_gene: TRBD2
CDR3aa: CASSQLGGGAGYEQYF
CDR3nt: TGCGCCAGCAGTCAATTGGGCGGGGGGGCAGGTTACGAGCAGTACTTC

len: 14
v_gene: TRBV7-9
j_gene: TRBJ2-1
abundance: once
d_gene: NA
CDR3aa: CASSLKGPRNEQFF
CDR3nt: TGTGCCAGCAGCTTAAAGGGGCCGCGGAATGAGCAGTTCTTC

len: 11
v_gene: TRBV20-1
j_gene: TRBJ1-1
abundance: NA
d_gene: NA
CDR3aa: CSASLTVEAFF
CDR3nt: TGCAGTGCTAGTTTGACAGTTGAAGCTTTCTTT

len: 15
v_gene: TRBV18
j_gene: TRBJ1-5
abundance: NA
d_gene: NA
CDR3aa: CASSPGVGDFGPQHF
CDR3nt: TGTGCCAGCTCACCTGGGGTGGGAGATTTTGGACCCCAGCATTTT

len: 11
v_gene: TRBV3-1/TRBV3-2
j_gene: TRBJ2-7
abundance: NA
d_gene: NA
CDR3aa: CASSQSDEQYF
CDR3nt: TGTGCCAGCAGCCAATCTGACGAGCAGTACTTC

len: 16
v_gene: TRBV28
j_gene: TRBJ1-5
abundance: NA
d_gene: NA
CDR3aa: CASSPSRGLSSQPQHF
CDR3nt: TGTGCCAGCAGCCCCTCCAGGGGTTTGTCTAGTCAGCCCCAGCATTTT

len: 15
v_gene: TRBV4-3
j_gene: TRBJ1-4
abundance: NA
d_gene: TRBD1
CDR3aa: CASSQEGQNYEKLFF
CDR3nt: TGCGCCAGCAGCCAAGAGGGACAGAACTATGAAAAACTGTTTTTT

len: 16
v_gene: TRBV10-3
j_gene: TRBJ2-7
abundance: NA
d_gene: TRBD1
CDR3aa: CAIRSNPGQGEYEQYF
CDR3nt: TGTGCCATCAGATCAAATCCCGGACAGGGGGAATACGAGCAGTACTTC

len: 18
v_gene: TRBV9
j_gene: TRBJ1-3
abundance: NA
d_gene: TRBD1
CDR3aa: CASSVAGSGGPGGNTIYF
CDR3nt: TGTGCCAGCAGCGTTGCGGGATCAGGGGGCCCCGGTGGAAACACCATATATTTT

len: 15
v_gene: TRBV10-1
j_gene: TRBJ1-1
abundance: NA
d_gene: TRBD1
CDR3aa: CASSEGTGPQTEAFF
CDR3nt: TGCGCCAGCAGTGAGGGGACAGGGCCTCAAACTGAAGCTTTCTTT

len: 16
v_gene: TRBV7-2
j_gene: TRBJ2-3
abundance: NA
d_gene: TRBD2
CDR3aa: CASTTVGGSSTDTQYF
CDR3nt: TGTGCCAGCACGACCGTTGGCGGGAGTAGTACAGATACGCAGTATTTT

len: 17
v_gene: TRBV7-3
j_gene: TRBJ1-6
abundance: NA
d_gene: NA
CDR3aa: CASSLKGSGAFNSPLHF
CDR3nt: TGTGCCAGCAGCTTAAAAGGCTCAGGGGCTTTTAATTCACCCCTCCACTTT

len: 18
v_gene: TRBV19
j_gene: TRBJ2-1
abundance: NA
d_gene: NA
CDR3aa: CASSIDPLRVAAYNEQFF
CDR3nt: TGTGCCAGTAGTATAGACCCTCTTCGGGTAGCGGCCTACAATGAGCAGTTCTTC

len: 11
v_gene: TRBV7-8
j_gene: TRBJ2-7
abundance: NA
d_gene: NA
CDR3aa: CASSQTGEQYF
CDR3nt: TGTGCCAGCAGCCAAACAGGCGAGCAGTACTTC

len: 15
v_gene: TRBV5-1
j_gene: TRBJ2-3
abundance: NA
d_gene: TRBD2
CDR3aa: CASSPGSGNTDTQYF
CDR3nt: TGCGCCAGCAGCCCGGGTAGCGGGAACACAGATACGCAGTATTTT

len: 16
v_gene: TRBV6-1
j_gene: TRBJ2-7
abundance: NA
d_gene: TRBD1
CDR3aa: CASSESWGQGVYEQYF
CDR3nt: TGTGCCAGCAGTGAATCTTGGGGGCAGGGGGTCTACGAGCAGTACTTC

len: 14
v_gene: TRBV5-6
j_gene: TRBJ2-5
abundance: NA
d_gene: NA
CDR3aa: CASSLAGAGETQYF
CDR3nt: TGTGCCAGCAGCTTGGCGGGAGCTGGCGAGACCCAGTACTTC

len: 15
v_gene: TRBV14
j_gene: TRBJ2-5
abundance: NA
d_gene: TRBD1
CDR3aa: CASSRTTGGLKTQYF
CDR3nt: TGTGCCAGCAGCCGAACGACAGGGGGCTTGAAGACCCAGTACTTC

len: 14
v_gene: TRBV18
j_gene: TRBJ1-2
abundance: NA
d_gene: NA
CDR3aa: CASSPTTDNYGYTF
CDR3nt: TGTGCCAGCTCACCTACGACAGATAACTATGGCTACACCTTC

len: 16
v_gene: TRBV6-5
j_gene: TRBJ2-5
abundance: NA
d_gene: NA
CDR3aa: CASSSLGRQTQETQYF
CDR3nt: TGTGCCAGCAGTTCCCTAGGCAGACAGACCCAAGAGACCCAGTACTTC

len: 12
v_gene: TRBV12-3/TRBV12-4
j_gene: TRBJ2-2
abundance: NA
d_gene: NA
CDR3aa: CAGQRGTGELFF
CDR3nt: TGTGCCGGACAAAGGGGCACCGGGGAGCTGTTTTTT

len: 16
v_gene: TRBV7-9
j_gene: TRBJ2-3
abundance: NA
d_gene: NA
CDR3aa: CASSLGKPGLPGTQYF
CDR3nt: TGTGCCAGCAGCTTAGGTAAACCGGGACTTCCCGGGACGCAGTATTTT

len: 15
v_gene: TRBV4-1
j_gene: TRBJ1-2
abundance: once
d_gene: NA
CDR3aa: CASSQDEGVGYGYTF
CDR3nt: TGCGCCAGCAGCCAAGACGAGGGAGTAGGGTATGGCTACACCTTC

len: 15
v_gene: TRBV11-2
j_gene: TRBJ2-7
abundance: NA
d_gene: TRBD1
CDR3aa: CASSLAGRGYHEQYF
CDR3nt: TGTGCCAGCAGCTTAGCCGGCAGGGGGTATCACGAGCAGTACTTC

len: 15
v_gene: TRBV19
j_gene: TRBJ1-1
abundance: NA
d_gene: TRBD1
CDR3aa: CASSWGTGSNTEAFF
CDR3nt: TGTGCCAGTAGTTGGGGGACAGGGTCAAACACTGAAGCTTTCTTT